The source of this T cell receptor (beta chain) is a study of blood T cell repertoires in COVID-19. Background on the study: The samples span acute and convalescent COVID-19 from the United States, Italy and Spain.

Using immunoSEQ multiplex PCR, the repertoire was profiled, and TCRdb retains in-frame clones only, with some absent. The table records 250,000 to 300,000 clones, approximately 80% of them present only once. The CDR3 has 15 residues. V was clipped by 6 bases and J by 5 bases; unmatched bases: 10. Germline CDR1 is LNHDA and CDR2 is SQIVND (reference sequence). What was sequenced was peripheral blood. V and J are TRBV19 and TRBJ1-1, with 9 bases that match TRBD1. This TCR was sampled from a man aged 60 to 69 with acute or convalescent COVID-19. CDR3 sequence reads: CASSPPRDRETEAFF. The CDR3 bases are TGTGCCAGTAGCCCCCCTCGGGACAGGGAAACTGAAGCTTTCTTT. The whole variable domain, remainder taken from reference TRBV19 and TRBJ1-1, is DGGITQSPKYLFRKEGQNVTLSCEQNLNHDAMYWYRQDPGQGLRLIYYSQIVNDFQKGDIAEGYSVSREKKESFPLTVTSAQKNPTAFYLCASSPPRDRETEAFFGQGTRLTVV.